Shown below are 14 T cell receptor beta chains from a single sample sequenced in a study of T cells after yellow fever vaccination (dated by TCRdb to the late 2010s). Interpreted using the paper, the treatment or condition label stands for: live attenuated yellow fever vaccine strain. To prepare the library, 5' RACE was applied. The sample was run on an Illumina HiSeq 2500. TCRdb applied fastp at Q25 and MiXCR to the public reads, then kept only in-frame beta chains. All rows with the same CDR3 protein become a single entry with the most common DNA and genes. Within this sample are about 400,000 distinct CDR3 sequences, with about 6% of them counted one time only. The top ten constitute 14% to 15% of the sample. The source material was PBMCs, sampled 5 days after the yellow fever booster vaccination. The receptors were sampled from a man younger than 40 who received the YFV17D yellow fever vaccine.

The chain combines TRBV5-5 with TRBJ2-5, with a weak D call TRBD2 (5 bases). Germline V gene lookup returns CDR1 SGHKS and CDR2 YYEKEE (reference sequence). The CDR3 has 13 amino acids. Trimming shortened V by 4 bases and J by 8 bases, and 15 bases separated the two germline ends. The CDR3 reads CASSPQEDFTQYF. The CDR3 DNA sequence: TGTGCCAGCAGCCCCCAGGAGGACTTCACCCAGTACTTC.

This clonotype was recorded many times. This chain uses TRBV5-1 with TRBJ2-3; D perhaps matches TRBD1 (6 bases). CDR3 size: 11 residues. The V gene lost 6 bases and the J gene lost 4 bases, with 6 bases spanning the gap. The V gene's germline CDR1 is SGHRS and CDR2 YFSETQ. In DNA form, the CDR3 reads TGCGCCAGCAAGGGGGCAGATACGCAGTATTTT. Protein: CASKGADTQYF.

This clonotype appeared many times. The chain joins TRBV6-5 to TRBJ2-5; D remains unclear. This CDR3 region has 12 residues. Deletions cut 10 bases from V and 5 bases from J, with 14 bases between. Germline V gene sequence: CDR1 MNHEY, CDR2 SVGAGI. The CDR3 is CATQTTPETQYF. Written as DNA, the CDR3 is TGTGCCACCCAAACTACGCCGGAGACCCAGTACTTC.

J is TRBJ2-7 and V is TRBV29-1; a weak D match, TRBD2 (5 bases). V was trimmed by 3 bases and J by 4 bases, leaving 13 bases between them. The germline V gene encodes CDR1 SQVTM and CDR2 ANQGSEA. The CDR3 is made up of 13 amino acids. DNA of the CDR3: TGCAGCGTTGAGGGAGCGGTCGGGTACGAGCAGTACTTC. It codes for CSVEGAVGYEQYF.

V and J are TRBV4-3 and TRBJ1-5; D is unresolved. Trimming removed 2 bases from V and 4 bases from J, with 9 bases in between. Germline V lookup: CDR1 LGHNA, CDR2 YSLEER. This CDR3 is 14 amino acids long. The DNA for the CDR3 is TGCGCCAGCAGCCAAATGGTTAGGAATCAGCCCCAGCATTTT. Translated, it gives CASSQMVRNQPQHF.

This clonotype was seen many times. This chain uses TRBV5-6 with TRBJ2-1; maybe TRBD2 (6 bases). Trimming removed 7 bases from V and 0 bases from J, with 11 bases in between. CDR3 size: 14 residues. CDR1 and CDR2 (germline): SGHDT, YYEEEE. The chain's CDR3 is CASGTGSSYNEQFF. The CDR3 DNA is TGTGCCAGCGGGACTGGTAGCTCCTACAATGAGCAGTTCTTC. The full variable domain, rest sourced from reference TRBV5-6 and TRBJ2-1, is DAGVTQSPTHLIKTRGQQVTLRCSPKSGHDTVSWYQQALGQGPQFIFQYYEEEERQRGNFPDRFSGHQFPNYSSELNVNALLLGDSALYLCASGTGSSYNEQFFGPGTRLTVL.

The V call is TRBV6-1, the J call TRBJ1-1, with 7 bases matching TRBD1. V dropped 7 bases and J dropped 0; count of bases not matched to a gene: 5. Germline assignment: CDR1 MNHNS and CDR2 SASEGT. The CDR3 extends over 14 amino acids. CDR3 bases: TGTGCCAGCACCTTGGACAGGTTGAACACTGAAGCTTTCTTT. Amino acids: CASTLDRLNTEAFF.

This clonotype was detected a few times. The V call is TRBV7-2, the J call TRBJ2-2; D is possibly TRBD1 (6 bases). Germline CDR1 and CDR2: SGHTA and FQGNSA. V lost 5 bases and J 5 bases, leaving 12 bases between the germline ends. The CDR3 length is 14 residues. The CDR3 nucleotides read TGTGCCAGCAGCGTCAGGGGTGGTACCGGGGAGCTGTTTTTT. It yields the protein CASSVRGGTGELFF.

This clonotype was detected many times. CDR3 sequence (DNA): TGCAGTGCTTCCGGGACAGCCAAAGAGACCCAGTACTTC. Its translation is CSASGTAKETQYF. This chain joins TRBV20-1 and TRBJ2-5, with TRBD1 matching 7 bases. Germline values: CDR1 DFQATT, CDR2 SNEGSKA (reference sequence). Trimming took 5 bases from V and 3 from J; bases not matched to a gene: 6. This CDR3 is built from 13 residues.

The genes are TRBV29-1 and TRBJ2-1; D may be TRBD1 or TRBD2 (5 bases each). The CDR3 sequence is 11 residues long. In germline, CDR1 is SQVTM, CDR2 ANQGSEA. The V end was cut by 4 bases, the J end by 12 bases, with 13 bases between. CDR3 coding DNA: TGCAGCGTTGTCGGGGCGGGCGGGCAGTTCTTC. It specifies CSVVGAGGQFF.

The V call is TRBV5-1, the J call TRBJ2-7; TRBD1 might be the D (6 bases). This CDR3 comprises 17 residues. Germline V gene lookup returns CDR1 SGHRS and CDR2 YFSETQ. V lost 5 bases and J lost 0, with 21 bases in between. CDR3 in DNA: TGCGCCAGCAGAACGGATGTCGACAGGCGAAACTCCTACGAGCAGTACTTC. Its translation: CASRTDVDRRNSYEQYF.

This clonotype turned up a few times. CDR3 nucleotide sequence: TGTGCCAGCAGCTTCGGGGGGGGCTTAAACACCGAGCAGTACTTC. Its translation is CASSFGGGLNTEQYF. The chain couples TRBV7-9 to TRBJ2-7; 8 positions match TRBD2. CDR3 length: 15 amino acids. The J segment lost 6 bases and the V segment lost 3 bases, leaving 10 bases of the junction unmatched. Germline V gene lookup returns CDR1 SEHNR and CDR2 FQNEAQ (reference sequence).

In this sample, this clonotype turned up many times. This chain joins TRBV20-1 and TRBJ1-5, with no clear D. The CDR3 loop spans 13 amino acids. CDR1 is DFQATT and CDR2 is SNEGSKA in the germline V gene (reference sequence). Trimming removed 0 bases at V and 2 bases at J, with 5 bases between. The CDR3 sequence is CSARDDGNQPQHF. The CDR3 nucleotides are TGCAGTGCTAGAGATGATGGCAATCAGCCCCAGCATTTT.

This clonotype has just a few counts. V and J are TRBV6-1 and TRBJ2-3; the match to TRBD2 covers 12 bases. After removal of 6 bases from V and 4 bases from J, the junction contained 8 bases not matched to a gene. Germline V gives CDR1 MNHNS, CDR2 SASEGT. This CDR3 spans 16 amino acids. CDR3 loop: CASSQRTSGKSDTQYF. The CDR3 DNA reads as TGTGCCAGCAGCCAACGGACTAGCGGGAAGTCAGATACGCAGTATTTT.